This T cell receptor beta chain was sequenced in a study of blood T cell repertoires in COVID-19. Study context: Whether acute or convalescent, the COVID-19 samples came from the United States, Italy and Spain.

Per the study methods: It was from reference gene primer amplification that nucleated cell counts were estimated. Profiled with immunoSEQ multiplex PCR; TCRdb holds only in-frame clones, not every one. The V and J calls and clone size are taken from that table; D and trimming were inferred from the DNA. The repertoire holds about 190,000 clones, around 79% seen once, with 13% in the top ten. Germline-derived CDR1 and CDR2 are KGHDR and SFDVKD. This CDR3 region has 16 residues. V gave up 1 base and J gave up 7 bases; unmatched junction bases: 9. The TCR was taken from a man aged 50 to 60 who had recovered from COVID-19. The chain joins TRBV24-1 to TRBJ2-1; 7 nucleotides agree with TRBD1. Sequenced material: peripheral blood. CDR3 bases: TGTGCCACCAGTGATTTAGGCAGGGGGTCCATTAATGAGCAGTTCTTC. Protein: CATSDLGRGSINEQFF.